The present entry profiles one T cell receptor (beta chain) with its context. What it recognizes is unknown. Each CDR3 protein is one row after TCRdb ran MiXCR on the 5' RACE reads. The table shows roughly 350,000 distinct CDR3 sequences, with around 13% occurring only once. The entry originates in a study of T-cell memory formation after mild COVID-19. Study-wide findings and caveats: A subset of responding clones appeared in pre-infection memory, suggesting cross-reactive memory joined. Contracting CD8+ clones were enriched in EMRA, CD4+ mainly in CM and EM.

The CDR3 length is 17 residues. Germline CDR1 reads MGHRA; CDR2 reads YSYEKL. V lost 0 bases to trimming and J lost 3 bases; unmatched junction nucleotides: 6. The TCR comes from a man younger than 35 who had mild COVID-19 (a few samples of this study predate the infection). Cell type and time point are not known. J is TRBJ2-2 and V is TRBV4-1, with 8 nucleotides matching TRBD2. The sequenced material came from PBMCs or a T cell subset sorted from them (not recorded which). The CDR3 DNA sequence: TGCGCCAGCAGCCAAGATACAAGCGGGGGACACACCGGGGAGCTGTTTTTT. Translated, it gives CASSQDTSGGHTGELFF.